This T cell receptor (beta chain) was retrieved from a study of blood T cells in healthy people across ages (dated by TCRdb to 2014 to 2015). Regarding the research as a whole: In model experiments, template switching captured roughly one uniquely barcoded TCR beta cDNA molecule for every two T cells. Age-related changes in TCR beta repertoire diversity were measured in the study by deep sequencing normalized with unique cDNA molecular identifiers. The donors were divided into four age groups: young (average roughly 15 years), middle-aged (approximately 42), aged (roughly 60) and long-lived (around 87). To avoid experimental bias, donors of different ages were spread randomly across the sequencing lanes. Two additional independent replicas of 1 million unique cDNA reads from the same blood draw were analyzed for two donors (one aged 18 to 29 and one aged 80 or older).

Systemically healthy Caucasian individuals from Russia, about 38 in total and aged roughly 6 to 90 years, were included as donors. Ten milliliters of peripheral blood were drawn from each donor into EDTA-treated Vacutainer tubes. Ficoll-Paque density-gradient centrifugation was used to isolate PBMCs, with at least 6 million obtained per sample. Total RNA was extracted from PBMCs with Trizol reagent, with at least 5 micrograms obtained per sample. The percentages of naive CD45RAhigh/CD27high T cells were determined by flow cytometry on a PBMC aliquot from every donor. Results the study describes overall, beyond this receptor: Bulk unsorted PBMC profiling prevented conclusive comparison of naive and antigen-experienced compartments. Compared with the aged group, the long-lived group had more naive CD4+ T cells, fewer expanded clones and increased TCR diversity, suggesting age selection. As age increased, observed TCR beta diversity per million T cells dropped in a roughly linear way, and a significant reduction was already evident by age about 40. Estimates of total diversity based on one million sequenced T cells were regarded as lower bounds and as underestimates. Donor CMV infection status was unknown, potentially confounding age-related changes in expanded clonotypes. There was a strong correlation between observed TCR beta diversity and the percentage of naive T cells measured by flow cytometry.

The library was made by 5' RACE. The reads were generated on an Illumina HiSeq 2500. A second PCR of roughly 7 to 11 cycles was performed with a sample-barcoded 5' primer and a J-beta primer mix. A template-switch 5' adaptor carrying 12 random nucleotides introduced a unique molecular identifier onto each TCR beta cDNA molecule. At least 2.5 million CDR3-containing paired-end reads were obtained from each sample. The Mint cDNA synthesis kit, primed by a TRBC-specific oligonucleotide, was used to synthesize first-strand cDNA from all RNA. Following uracil-DNA glycosylase treatment, a first 18-cycle PCR with universal primers M1SS and BC2_uni_R was performed on all cDNA. The original pipeline was this. For normalization, 1 million high-quality reads were randomly selected from each sample, with every read carrying a distinct molecular identifier. Reads sharing molecular identifiers were discarded rather than binned into consensus sequences. CDR3 identification, clonotype clustering and error correction used MiTCR with a Q25 quality threshold and the strictest error-elimination algorithm. Lower-bound total TCR beta diversity was estimated with a nonparametric unseen species model using Euler transformation. The public reads were quality trimmed at Q25 with fastp and then assembled into clones with MiXCR by TCRdb, keeping productive beta chains. Under each unique CDR3 protein, matching rows form one entry showing the most common genes and DNA. These V and J calls derive from TCRdb rather than the authors' analysis. The sample table lists 1,500,000 or so distinct CDR3 sequences, 55% to 75% of them with a count of one. Over 5% of the sample lies in the top ten.

Comment on this clonotype: The antigen this receptor binds is unknown. One base away there is no much larger clone; base qualities are not given.

Looking up the germline V gene yields CDR1 MNHEY and CDR2 SVGEGT. The CDR3 measures 13 amino acids from cysteine to phenylalanine. The only DNA kept is the CDR3, 39 bases in frame from the first base. The junction carries 12 bases between V and J, which are trimmed by 6 bases and 4 bases respectively. Sequencing input: blood. The chain is made from TRBV6-2 or TRBV6-3 and TRBJ1-2; the D gene remains uncertain. This clonotype was sampled from a man younger than 35 in good health. The CDR3 loop reads CASSDLGPYGYTF. The DNA reads as follows: TGTGCCAGCAGCGATCTCGGCCCCTATGGCTACACCTTC.